One and the same sample provided the 9 T cell receptor beta chains below, sequenced in a study of T cell responses to AZD1222 COVID-19 vaccine. Some clones are missing from TCRdb's copy, which holds only in-frame ones; the method was immunoSEQ multiplex PCR. The data show 70,000 or so clones, over 80% seen once. The sequencing here drew on peripheral blood, taken 28 days after the second AZD1222 dose. The receptor source for this set is an adult who received the AZD1222 COVID-19 vaccine.

This clone turned up a few times. This chain links TRBV7-9 with TRBJ2-3; 7 nucleotides align to TRBD2. This CDR3 comprises 16 residues. V trimming: 4 bases; J trimming: 2 bases; junction bases outside the gene matches: 9. Looked up from germline, CDR1 is SEHNR and CDR2 is FQNEAQ (reference sequence). For the CDR3, the DNA is TGTGCCAGCAGCTCCCTCCTCCTAGCGGCCACAGATACGCAGTATTTT. Translation: CASSSLLLAATDTQYF.

The rearrangement uses TRBV5-6 and TRBJ2-2; 7 bases line up with TRBD2. The length of the CDR3 is 14 residues. Germline CDR1 SGHDT, CDR2 YYEEEE. Trimming removed 2 bases from V and 6 bases from J; junction bases left unmatched: 4. The CDR3 sequence: CASSFLGGAGELFF. The CDR3 DNA sequence: TGTGCCAGCAGCTTTCTTGGGGGGGCCGGGGAGCTGTTTTTT.

The chain joins TRBV5-1 to TRBJ2-1; 8 bases match TRBD1. In germline, CDR1 is SGHRS, CDR2 YFSETQ. J was trimmed by 5 bases and V by 0 bases; bases with no gene match: 4. The CDR3 has 15 residues. The CDR3, as DNA: TGCGCCAGCAGCTTGGTCGCAGGGGGCCACAATGAGCAGTTCTTC. Translated, it gives CASSLVAGGHNEQFF.

The rearrangement joins TRBV29-1 to TRBJ2-1; D not certain. Between the trimmed V and J ends, which lost 3 bases and 5 bases, there was a span of 11 bases. Germline CDR1 SQVTM, CDR2 ANQGSEA. The CDR3 contains 13 residues. For the CDR3, the DNA is TGCAGCGTTGAGTCTAGACGAAACAATGAGCAGTTCTTC. Protein product: CSVESRRNNEQFF.

The CDR3 bases are TGTGCCAGCAGTTACTCGACGGGGGCTATGTACGAGCAGTACTTC. Residues: CASSYSTGAMYEQYF. The V and J genes are TRBV6-5 and TRBJ2-7, with D possibly called TRBD1 or TRBD2 (6 bases each). The length of the CDR3 is 15 residues. Germline V CDR1 and CDR2: MNHEY, SVGAGI. V lost 0 bases to trimming and J lost 4 bases, with 13 bases between them.

The J gene is TRBJ1-1, the V gene TRBV7-9; 9 nucleotides line up with TRBD1. After removal of 5 bases from V and 1 base from J, the junction contained 14 bases not matched to a gene. Per the germline V gene, CDR1 is SEHNR and CDR2 is FQNEAQ (reference sequence). CDR3 size: 18 residues. CDR3 DNA: TGTGCCAGCAGCCCCCCGGGACAGGGTACAGAAGGGAACACTGAAGCTTTCTTT. Residues: CASSPPGQGTEGNTEAFF.

The chain recombines TRBV5-6 with TRBJ1-6; 10 nucleotides line up with TRBD1. In germline, CDR1 is SGHDT, CDR2 YYEEEE. This CDR3 contains 16 residues. V gave up 4 bases and J gave up 10 bases; unmatched junction bases: 11. The CDR3 coding sequence is TGTGCCAGCAGCCCGGGTGTGGGACAGGGGTACTCACCCCTCCACTTT. This translates into CASSPGVGQGYSPLHF. Supplemented by reference TRBV5-6 and TRBJ1-6, the full variable domain reads DAGVTQSPTHLIKTRGQQVTLRCSPKSGHDTVSWYQQALGQGPQFIFQYYEEEERQRGNFPDRFSGHQFPNYSSELNVNALLLGDSALYLCASSPGVGQGYSPLHFGNGTRLTVT.

The chain has TRBV15 and TRBJ2-1; 7 bases are shared with TRBD1. Losses at the gene ends were 1 base for V and 0 bases for J; bases not matched to a gene: 9. The germline CDR1 and CDR2 sequences are LNHNV and YYDKDF (reference sequence). The CDR3 has 18 amino acids. The CDR3 bases are TGTGCCACCAGCAGAGGTTCGGGGACAGACCTCTCCTACAATGAGCAGTTCTTC. Translated: CATSRGSGTDLSYNEQFF.

Concerning this clone: Other nucleotide sequences in the sample specify the same CDR3. This chain connects TRBV7-2 to TRBJ1-1; no clear D gene. The CDR3 runs to 12 residues. V lost 0 bases to trimming and J lost 11 bases, with 10 bases between them. Germline CDR1 and CDR2: SGHTA and FQGNSA. CDR3 coding DNA: TGTGCCAGCAGCTTAGCGGCTGGGGAGGCTTTCTTT. Encoded protein: CASSLAAGEAFF.